One and the same sample provided the 28 T cell receptor beta chains below, sequenced in a study of blood T cell repertoires in COVID-19. Repertoires were generated with immunoSEQ multiplex PCR, while TCRdb's copy carries only in-frame clones and drops some. The sample yields 80,000 to 95,000 clones, 70% to 90% seen once. Specimen: peripheral blood. The receptors come from a human donor in a cohort sampled during active COVID-19.

CDR3: CASGETQGALHF. The CDR3 DNA follows: TGTGCCAGCGGTGAGACACAGGGAGCCCTCCACTTT. V gene TRBV6-6 combines with J gene TRBJ1-6; weak D call: TRBD1 (6 bases). The CDR3 is 12 amino acids. Trimming stripped 8 bases from V and 14 bases from J, with 16 bases between. Germline V gives CDR1 MNHNY, CDR2 SVGAGI (reference sequence).

CDR3 residues: CASTGEFTEAFF. The CDR3 nucleotides read TGTGCCAGCACCGGGGAGTTCACTGAAGCTTTCTTT. The gene calls are TRBV12-3 or TRBV12-4 and TRBJ1-1; D gene ambiguous. Trimming removed 7 bases from V and 4 bases from J, with 10 bases in between. The CDR3 totals 12 residues.

The genes are TRBV7-3 and TRBJ2-1; 9 nucleotides agree with TRBD2. Losses at the gene ends were 5 bases for V and 7 bases for J; bases not matched to a gene: 9. The CDR3 totals 15 residues. Per germline, CDR1 SGHTA and CDR2 FQGTGA. DNA for the CDR3: TGTGCCAGCAGCCCACCCGGGACTAGCAATAATGAGCAGTTCTTC. This gives the protein CASSPPGTSNNEQFF.

In this sample, this clone turned up a few times. This chain connects TRBV4-2 to TRBJ1-5, with 9 bases that match TRBD1. In germline, CDR1 is LGHNA, CDR2 YNFKEQ. The junction had 2 bases not matched to a gene; V was cut back by 1 base and J by 4 bases. This CDR3 is 15 amino acids long. CDR3 DNA sequence: TGTGCCAGCAGCCAAGCGGGGACAGGGAATCAGCCCCAGCATTTT. Translating it yields CASSQAGTGNQPQHF.

V gene TRBV4-2 combines with J gene TRBJ2-1; 8 nucleotides align to TRBD2. CDR3 length: 16 amino acids. Germline CDR1 and CDR2: LGHNA and YNFKEQ. V was pared by 1 base and J by 6 bases, with 8 bases of the junction left unmatched. The DNA for the CDR3 is TGTGCCAGCAGCCAAGTTTTCCGGGAGGGGATCAATGAGCAGTTCTTC. Its translation is CASSQVFREGINEQFF.

The genes are TRBV7-2 and TRBJ1-1; TRBD1 matches at 10 bases. The ends lost 5 bases at V and 7 bases at J; junction bases unmatched: 13. Germline V gives CDR1 SGHTA, CDR2 FQGNSA. The CDR3 consists of 16 residues. The DNA of the CDR3 is TGTGCCAGCAGCACCCCCATGGACAGGGGGATAGGTGAAGCTTTCTTT. It encodes CASSTPMDRGIGEAFF.

The chain employs TRBV9 and TRBJ2-3; TRBD2 aligns across 9 bases. Germline V lookup: CDR1 SGDLS, CDR2 YYNGEE. V shed 0 bases and J 2 bases; nucleotides not matched to a gene: 7. This CDR3 spans 17 amino acids. The CDR3 nucleotides are TGTGCCAGCAGCGTAGAGGCGGGGGGGCCGGTCACAGATACGCAGTATTTT. Translated: CASSVEAGGPVTDTQYF.

The chain uses TRBV5-1 and TRBJ2-5; D unresolved. The germline gives CDR1 SGHRS, CDR2 YFSETQ. Trimming cost V 3 bases and J 5 bases, with 8 bases left between them. The CDR3 runs 12 residues. The CDR3 reads CASSSAGETQYF. CDR3 in DNA: TGCGCCAGCAGCTCAGCCGGGGAGACCCAGTACTTC.

The rearrangement uses TRBV7-2 and TRBJ1-5; TRBD1 matches 7 bases. Trimming at V came to 5 bases and at J to 10 bases, leaving 17 bases not matched to a gene. This CDR3 comprises 16 residues. Germline V lookup: CDR1 SGHTA, CDR2 FQGNSA. CDR3 loop: CASSARQGEGGNPQHF. Here the CDR3 DNA reads TGTGCCAGCAGCGCTAGACAGGGAGAAGGTGGGAATCCCCAGCATTTT. Together with reference TRBV7-2 and TRBJ1-5, the CDR3 gives the full variable domain: GAGVSQSPSNKVTEKGKDVELRCDPISGHTALYWYRQSLGQGLEFLIYFQGNSAPDKSGLPSDRFSAERTGGSVSTLTIQRTQQEDSAVYLCASSARQGEGGNPQHFGDGTRLSIL.

The genes are TRBV5-1 and TRBJ2-3; D remains ambiguous. V gave up 4 bases and J gave up 0 bases, with 18 bases separating them. Germline V CDR1 and CDR2: SGHRS, YFSETQ. CDR3 length equals 17 residues. The CDR3, as DNA: TGCGCCAGCAGCCCCGTGGCCTTAATGGCTAGCACAGATACGCAGTATTTT. This gives the protein CASSPVALMASTDTQYF.

V is TRBV19 and J is TRBJ2-5; 7 bases map to TRBD2. The ends lost 9 bases at V and 2 bases at J; junction bases unmatched: 6. The germline gives CDR1 LNHDA, CDR2 SQIVND (reference sequence). CDR3 length equals 13 residues. Here the CDR3 DNA reads TGTGCCAGGGGGGAGGGGTCACAAGAGACCCAGTACTTC. Translation gives CARGEGSQETQYF. Filled out from reference TRBV19 and TRBJ2-5, the complete variable domain reads DGGITQSPKYLFRKEGQNVTLSCEQNLNHDAMYWYRQDPGQGLRLIYYSQIVNDFQKGDIAEGYSVSREKKESFPLTVTSAQKNPTAFYLCARGEGSQETQYFGPGTRLLVL.

The rearrangement links TRBV10-1 to TRBJ2-4; 8 bases agree with TRBD2. Unmatched junction bases numbered 8, after V lost 7 bases and J lost 0 bases. The V gene's germline CDR1 is WNHNN and CDR2 SYGVQD (reference sequence). This CDR3 region has 16 residues. CDR3: CASTHGGGRAKNIQYF. The CDR3 nucleotides are TGCGCCAGCACCCACGGGGGGGGGCGAGCCAAAAACATTCAGTACTTC.

The chain uses TRBV2 and TRBJ2-1; 8 bases line up with TRBD2. The germline V gene has CDR1 SNHLY and CDR2 FYNNEI. The CDR3 extends over 13 amino acids. The J segment lost 0 bases and the V segment lost 10 bases, leaving 2 bases of the junction unmatched. CDR3 nucleotide sequence: TGTGCCAAGCGGGGGAGCTCCTACAATGAGCAGTTCTTC. It codes for CAKRGSSYNEQFF. Together with reference TRBV2 and TRBJ2-1, the CDR3 gives the full variable domain: EPEVTQTPSHQVTQMGQEVILRCVPISNHLYFYWYRQILGQKVEFLVSFYNNEISEKSEIFDDQFSVERPDGSNFTLKIRSTKLEDSAMYFCAKRGSSYNEQFFGPGTRLTVL.

V gene TRBV27 combines with J gene TRBJ2-1, with 7 bases matching TRBD2. Germline values: CDR1 MNHEY, CDR2 SMNVEV (reference sequence). V shed 7 bases and J 5 bases; nucleotides not matched to a gene: 11. The CDR3 is 15 residues long. CDR3 protein: CASTHGASGNNEQFF. The CDR3 DNA is TGTGCCAGCACCCACGGGGCTAGCGGAAACAATGAGCAGTTCTTC.

J is TRBJ1-4 and V is TRBV19, with 8 nucleotides matching TRBD1. CDR1 and CDR2 (germline): LNHDA, SQIVND (reference sequence). CDR3 length equals 14 residues. J gave up 4 bases and V 4 bases, and 2 bases lay outside the gene matches. For the CDR3, the DNA is TGTGCCAGTAGTACGGGACAGGATAATGAAAAACTGTTTTTT. Residues: CASSTGQDNEKLFF.

The chain uses TRBV7-2 and TRBJ1-5; D uncertain. The CDR3 contains 12 residues. Trimming pared 3 bases from V and 11 bases from J, leaving 11 bases between. Germline V gene sequence: CDR1 SGHTA, CDR2 FQGNSA. The CDR3 spells CASSFYGLAQHF. CDR3 nucleotide sequence: TGTGCCAGCAGCTTTTATGGTTTAGCCCAGCATTTT.

For the CDR3, the DNA is TGTGCCAGCAGCCCCCAGACAGGGGAGGAGCAGTACTTC. The encoded protein is CASSPQTGEEQYF. The chain carries TRBV11-2 and TRBJ2-7; 8 nucleotides agree with TRBD1. The CDR3 sequence is 13 residues long. J gave up 7 bases and V 5 bases, and 7 bases lay outside the gene matches. Germline V gene data show CDR1 as SGHAT and CDR2 as FQNNGV. Looking up the rest from reference TRBV11-2 and TRBJ2-7 gives the full variable domain: EAGVAQSPRYKIIEKRQSVAFWCNPISGHATLYWYQQILGQGPKLLIQFQNNGVVDDSQLPKDRFSAERLKGVDSTLKIQPAKLEDSAVYLCASSPQTGEEQYFGPGTRLTVT.

The genes are TRBV5-4 and TRBJ2-3; 10 bases fit TRBD2. The J segment lost 7 bases and the V segment lost 0 bases, leaving 8 bases of the junction unmatched. Germline V gene data show CDR1 as SGHNT and CDR2 as YYREEE (reference sequence). CDR3 size: 16 residues. CDR3 amino acids: CASSLDPAGGGNTQYF. CDR3 DNA sequence: TGTGCCAGCAGCTTGGATCCAGCGGGAGGGGGTAATACGCAGTATTTT.

J is TRBJ2-2 and V is TRBV19, with TRBD1 as a possible D gene (5 bases). V lost 7 bases, J lost 2 bases, and 11 bases lay in between. Germline V gives CDR1 LNHDA, CDR2 SQIVND (reference sequence). The CDR3 spans 14 residues. CDR3 in DNA: TGTGCCAGTAAGGGGCATTCCAACACCGGGGAGCTGTTTTTT. Its translation: CASKGHSNTGELFF.

The chain has TRBV4-2 and TRBJ2-5; 10 bases line up with TRBD2. The V gene's germline CDR1 is LGHNA and CDR2 YNFKEQ. The length of the CDR3 is 16 residues. Trimming cost V 4 bases and J 5 bases; bases outside gene matches: 10. DNA of the CDR3: TGTGCCAGCAGCCTAACGACTAGCGGGTGGGGTGAGACCCAGTACTTC. It encodes CASSLTTSGWGETQYF.

This clone was recorded a few times. The rearrangement links TRBV6-2 or TRBV6-3 to TRBJ2-7; D unresolved. Trimming took 6 bases from V and 3 from J, leaving 6 bases between them. There are 11 residues in the CDR3. Germline values: CDR1 MNHEY, CDR2 SVGEGT. This CDR3 reads CASSPYYEQYF. The CDR3 bases are TGTGCCAGCAGCCCTTACTACGAGCAGTACTTC.

The rearrangement links TRBV30 to TRBJ2-2, with D possibly matching TRBD1 (5 bases). V was cut by 1 base and J by 4 bases, with 25 bases left in between. Germline CDR1 and CDR2: GTSNPN and SVGIG (reference sequence). The CDR3 covers 19 residues. The CDR3 DNA is TGTGCCTGGAGTGGCCTTTACATGCGTTCCCAAGACAGCACCGGGGAGCTGTTTTTT. It is translated as CAWSGLYMRSQDSTGELFF. The whole variable domain, filled in from reference TRBV30 and TRBJ2-2, reads SQTIHQWPATLVQPVGSPLSLECTVEGTSNPNLYWYRQAAGRGLQLLFYSVGIGQISSEVPQNLSASRPQDRQFILSSKKLLLSDSGFYLCAWSGLYMRSQDSTGELFFGEGSRLTVL.

This clone appeared a single time. The gene calls are TRBV2 and TRBJ2-1; no definite D call. CDR3 size: 13 residues. V was trimmed by 5 bases and J by 4 bases, leaving 9 bases between them. Germline-derived CDR1 and CDR2 are SNHLY and FYNNEI. CDR3 DNA: TGTGCCAGCAGTCTACAGTTATACAATGAGCAGTTCTTC. This gives the protein CASSLQLYNEQFF.

The chain is built from TRBV5-4 and TRBJ2-1, with 10 bases matching TRBD2. V shed 4 bases, J shed 7 bases, and the junction held 11 bases outside the gene matches. Germline CDR1 reads SGHNT; CDR2 reads YYREEE (reference sequence). The CDR3 extends over 16 amino acids. The DNA of the CDR3 is TGTGCCAGCAGCGGTGGACTAGCGGCCTCGGGGAATGAGCAGTTCTTC. Translated, it gives CASSGGLAASGNEQFF.

This clone occurred once. The J gene is TRBJ2-5, the V gene TRBV4-3, with TRBD1 matching over 10 bases. The CDR3 contains 16 residues. Germline CDR1 is LGHNA and CDR2 is YSLEER. After removal of 1 base from V and 5 bases from J, the junction contained 7 bases not matched to a gene. CDR3 protein: CASSQGDRGWDETQYF. CDR3 sequence (DNA): TGCGCCAGCAGCCAAGGGGACAGGGGCTGGGATGAGACCCAGTACTTC.

This sequence joins TRBV19 and TRBJ1-1; unclear D gene. Germline V CDR1 and CDR2: LNHDA, SQIVND (reference sequence). CDR3 length: 15 residues. V was cut by 1 base and J by 0 bases, with 9 bases left in between. CDR3 region: CASSIGGTMNTEAFF. The CDR3 coding sequence is TGTGCCAGTAGTATAGGCGGCACGATGAACACTGAAGCTTTCTTT.

V and J are TRBV29-1 and TRBJ2-5, with 12 bases aligning to TRBD2. The ends lost 4 bases at V and 5 bases at J; junction bases unmatched: 5. Germline V gene data show CDR1 as SQVTM and CDR2 as ANQGSEA. This CDR3 comprises 14 residues. The CDR3 bases are TGCAGCGTTGGACTAGCGGGAGTCGGGGAGACCCAGTACTTC. This sequence encodes CSVGLAGVGETQYF.

This chain connects TRBV6-2 or TRBV6-3 to TRBJ1-2; TRBD1 is a possible D gene (6 bases). Deletions cut 5 bases from V and 1 base from J, with 11 bases between. The germline gives CDR1 MNHEY, CDR2 SVGEGT. This CDR3 spans 14 amino acids. CDR3 residues: CASSPTGINYGYTF. CDR3 DNA: TGTGCCAGCAGTCCGACAGGAATTAACTATGGCTACACCTTC.